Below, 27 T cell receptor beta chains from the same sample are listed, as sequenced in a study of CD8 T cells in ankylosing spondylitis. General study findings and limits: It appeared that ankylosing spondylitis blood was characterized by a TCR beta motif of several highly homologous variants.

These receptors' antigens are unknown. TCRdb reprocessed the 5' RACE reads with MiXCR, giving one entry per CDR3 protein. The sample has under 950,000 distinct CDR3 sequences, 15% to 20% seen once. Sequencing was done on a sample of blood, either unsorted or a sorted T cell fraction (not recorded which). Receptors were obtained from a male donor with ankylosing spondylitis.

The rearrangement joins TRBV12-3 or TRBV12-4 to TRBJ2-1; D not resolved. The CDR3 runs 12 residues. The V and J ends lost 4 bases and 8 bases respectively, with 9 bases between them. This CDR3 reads CASSYTLDEQFF. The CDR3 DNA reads TGTGCCAGCAGTTACACCCTCGATGAGCAGTTCTTC.

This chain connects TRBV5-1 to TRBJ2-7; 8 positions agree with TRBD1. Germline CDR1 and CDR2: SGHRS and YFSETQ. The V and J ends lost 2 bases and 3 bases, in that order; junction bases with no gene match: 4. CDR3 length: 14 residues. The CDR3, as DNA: TGCGCCAGCAGCTTTACACAGGGGGACTACGAGCAGTACTTC. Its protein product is CASSFTQGDYEQYF.

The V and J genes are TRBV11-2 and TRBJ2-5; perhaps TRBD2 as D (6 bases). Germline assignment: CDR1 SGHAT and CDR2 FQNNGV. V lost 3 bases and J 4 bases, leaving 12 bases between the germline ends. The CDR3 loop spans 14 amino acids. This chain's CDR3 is CASSFRAGTETQYF. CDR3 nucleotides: TGTGCCAGCAGCTTCCGAGCGGGTACAGAGACCCAGTACTTC.

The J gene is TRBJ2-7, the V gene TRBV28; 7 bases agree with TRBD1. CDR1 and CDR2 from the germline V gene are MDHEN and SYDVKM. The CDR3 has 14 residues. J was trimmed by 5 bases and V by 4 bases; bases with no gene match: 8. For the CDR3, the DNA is TGTGCCAGCAGTTACTGGACAGGTGTGCACGAGCAGTACTTC. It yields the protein CASSYWTGVHEQYF.

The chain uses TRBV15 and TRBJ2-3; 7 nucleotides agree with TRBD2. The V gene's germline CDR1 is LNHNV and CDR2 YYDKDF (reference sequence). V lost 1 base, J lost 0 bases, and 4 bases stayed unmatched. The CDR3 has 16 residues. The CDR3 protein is CATSRGLAESTDTQYF. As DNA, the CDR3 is TGTGCCACCAGCAGAGGGCTAGCGGAAAGCACAGATACGCAGTATTTT.

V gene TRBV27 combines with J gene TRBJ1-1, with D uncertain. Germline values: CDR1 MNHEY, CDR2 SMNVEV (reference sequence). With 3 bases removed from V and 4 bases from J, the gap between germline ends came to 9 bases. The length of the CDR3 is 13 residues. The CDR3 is CASSLGWSTEAFF. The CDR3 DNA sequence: TGTGCCAGCAGTTTGGGCTGGAGCACTGAAGCTTTCTTT.

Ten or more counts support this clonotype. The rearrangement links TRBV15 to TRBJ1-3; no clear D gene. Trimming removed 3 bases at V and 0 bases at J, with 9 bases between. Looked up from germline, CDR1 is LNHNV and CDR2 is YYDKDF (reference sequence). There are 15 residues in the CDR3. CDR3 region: CATSSTYSSGNTIYF. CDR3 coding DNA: TGTGCCACCAGCAGCACATACTCCTCTGGAAACACCATATATTTT.

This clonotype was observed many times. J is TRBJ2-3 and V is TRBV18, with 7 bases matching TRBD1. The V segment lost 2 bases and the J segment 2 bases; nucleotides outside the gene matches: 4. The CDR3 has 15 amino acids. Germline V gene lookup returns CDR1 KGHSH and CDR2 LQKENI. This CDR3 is CASSPGQVSTDTQYF. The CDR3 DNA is TGTGCCAGCTCACCAGGACAGGTCTCCACAGATACGCAGTATTTT.

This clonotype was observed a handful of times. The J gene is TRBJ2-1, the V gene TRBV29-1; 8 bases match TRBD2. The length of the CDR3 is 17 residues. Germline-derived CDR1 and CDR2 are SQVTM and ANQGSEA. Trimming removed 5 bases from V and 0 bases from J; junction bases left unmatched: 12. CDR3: CSVPPHGGRSSYNEQFF. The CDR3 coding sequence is TGCAGCGTTCCCCCCCATGGCGGGAGGAGCTCCTACAATGAGCAGTTCTTC.

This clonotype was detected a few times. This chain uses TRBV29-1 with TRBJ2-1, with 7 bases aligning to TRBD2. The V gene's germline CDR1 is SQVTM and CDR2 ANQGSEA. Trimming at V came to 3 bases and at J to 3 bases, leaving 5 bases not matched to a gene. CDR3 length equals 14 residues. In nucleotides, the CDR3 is TGCAGCGTTGAGCTAGCGGACCACTACAATGAGCAGTTCTTC. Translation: CSVELADHYNEQFF.

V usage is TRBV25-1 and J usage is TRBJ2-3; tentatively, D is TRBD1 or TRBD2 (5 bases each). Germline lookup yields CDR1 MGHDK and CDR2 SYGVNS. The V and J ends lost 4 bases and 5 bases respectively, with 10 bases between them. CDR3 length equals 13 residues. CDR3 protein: CASSGMGEDTQYF. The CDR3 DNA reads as TGTGCCAGCAGTGGGATGGGGGAAGATACGCAGTATTTT.

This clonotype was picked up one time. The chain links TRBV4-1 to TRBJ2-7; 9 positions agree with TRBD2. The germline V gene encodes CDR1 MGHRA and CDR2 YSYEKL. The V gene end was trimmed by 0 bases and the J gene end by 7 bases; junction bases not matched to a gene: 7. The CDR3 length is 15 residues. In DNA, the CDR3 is TGCGCCAGCAGCCAAGAAGGCCTAGCGGGAAGGGAGCAGTACTTC. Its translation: CASSQEGLAGREQYF.

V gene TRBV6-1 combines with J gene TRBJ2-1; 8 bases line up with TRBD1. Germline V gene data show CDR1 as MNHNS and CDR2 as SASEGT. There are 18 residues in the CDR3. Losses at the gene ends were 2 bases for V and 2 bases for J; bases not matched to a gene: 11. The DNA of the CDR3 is TGTGCCAGCAGTGAACTTCCCGGACAGGGAAAACCCTACAATGAGCAGTTCTTC. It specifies CASSELPGQGKPYNEQFF.

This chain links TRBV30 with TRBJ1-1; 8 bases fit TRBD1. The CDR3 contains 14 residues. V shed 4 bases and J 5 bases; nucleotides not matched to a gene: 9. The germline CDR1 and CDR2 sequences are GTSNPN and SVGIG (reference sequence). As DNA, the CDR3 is TGTGCCTGGAACCTTCAGGGGGCGCGGACTGAAGCTTTCTTT. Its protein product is CAWNLQGARTEAFF. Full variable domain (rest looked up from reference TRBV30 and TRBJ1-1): SQTIHQWPATLVQPVGSPLSLECTVEGTSNPNLYWYRQAAGRGLQLLFYSVGIGQISSEVPQNLSASRPQDRQFILSSKKLLLSDSGFYLCAWNLQGARTEAFFGQGTRLTVV.

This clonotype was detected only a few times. CDR3 sequence reads: CSVGRDRGLYEQFF. The CDR3 region has the DNA TGCAGCGTGGGCCGGGACAGGGGGCTTTATGAGCAGTTCTTC. The J gene is TRBJ2-1, the V gene TRBV29-1, with TRBD1 identical over 12 bases. From germline, CDR1 is SQVTM and CDR2 ANQGSEA. The CDR3 runs to 14 residues. Trimming took 6 bases from V and 8 from J; bases not matched to a gene: 8.

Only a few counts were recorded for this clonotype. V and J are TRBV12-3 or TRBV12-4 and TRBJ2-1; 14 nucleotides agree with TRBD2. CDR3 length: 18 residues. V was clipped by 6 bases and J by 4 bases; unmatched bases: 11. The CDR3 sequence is CASSYLPGLAGGYNEQFF. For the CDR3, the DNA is TGTGCCAGCAGCTACCTTCCTGGACTAGCGGGGGGATACAATGAGCAGTTCTTC.

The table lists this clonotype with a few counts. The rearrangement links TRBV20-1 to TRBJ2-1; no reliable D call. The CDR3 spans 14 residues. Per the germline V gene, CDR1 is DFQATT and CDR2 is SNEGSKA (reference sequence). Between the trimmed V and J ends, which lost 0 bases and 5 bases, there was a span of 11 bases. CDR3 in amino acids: CSAREDPDHNEQFF. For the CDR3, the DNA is TGCAGTGCTAGAGAAGATCCTGACCACAATGAGCAGTTCTTC.

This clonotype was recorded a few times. CDR3 DNA: TGTGCCAGCTCACCCCCGGGGGGAGTAGTCACTGAAGCTTTCTTT. Amino acid sequence: CASSPPGGVVTEAFF. This sequence joins TRBV18 and TRBJ1-1, with D possibly matching TRBD1 (5 bases). V shed 3 bases and J shed 4 bases, with 15 bases lying between them. This CDR3 region has 15 residues. Per the germline V gene, CDR1 is KGHSH and CDR2 is LQKENI.

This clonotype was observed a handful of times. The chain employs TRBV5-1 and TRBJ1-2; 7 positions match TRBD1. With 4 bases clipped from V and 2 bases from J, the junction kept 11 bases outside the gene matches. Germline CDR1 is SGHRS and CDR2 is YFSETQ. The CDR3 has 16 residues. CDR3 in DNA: TGCGCCAGCAGCCAAGGGACAGCCAAACCCAACTATGGCTACACCTTC. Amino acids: CASSQGTAKPNYGYTF.

CDR3 DNA sequence: TGTGCCAGCAGCCCCGGACAGGGTTTTAACACCGGGGAGCTGTTTTTT. Amino acid sequence: CASSPGQGFNTGELFF. The chain uses TRBV5-4 and TRBJ2-2, with TRBD1 identical over 8 bases. CDR3 length: 16 residues. J gave up 2 bases and V 4 bases, and 7 bases lay outside the gene matches. Germline V gene lookup returns CDR1 SGHNT and CDR2 YYREEE (reference sequence).

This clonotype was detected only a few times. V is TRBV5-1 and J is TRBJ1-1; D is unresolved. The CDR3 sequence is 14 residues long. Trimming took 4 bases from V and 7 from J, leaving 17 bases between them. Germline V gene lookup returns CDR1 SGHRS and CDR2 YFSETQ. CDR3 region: CASSTRNPHFEAFF. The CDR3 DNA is TGCGCCAGCAGCACCCGAAACCCACACTTTGAAGCTTTCTTT.

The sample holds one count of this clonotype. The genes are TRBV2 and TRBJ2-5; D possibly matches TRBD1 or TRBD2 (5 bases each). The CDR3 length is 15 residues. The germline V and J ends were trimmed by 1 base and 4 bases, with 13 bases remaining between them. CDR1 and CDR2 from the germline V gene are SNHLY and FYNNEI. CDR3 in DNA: TGTGCCAGCAGTGAAGGGGGCAAGGGGAGAGAGACCCAGTACTTC. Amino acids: CASSEGGKGRETQYF.

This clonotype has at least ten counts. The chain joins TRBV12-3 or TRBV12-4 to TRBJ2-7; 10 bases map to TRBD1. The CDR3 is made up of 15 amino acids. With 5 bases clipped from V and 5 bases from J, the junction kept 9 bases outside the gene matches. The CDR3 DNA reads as TGTGCCAGCAGTCCAGGGACAGGGGAAGTCGACGAGCAGTACTTC. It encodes CASSPGTGEVDEQYF.

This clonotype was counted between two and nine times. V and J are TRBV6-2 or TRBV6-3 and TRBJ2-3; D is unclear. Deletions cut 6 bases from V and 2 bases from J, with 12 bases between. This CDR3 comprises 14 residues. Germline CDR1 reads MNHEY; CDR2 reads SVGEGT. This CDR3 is CASSQRLNTDTQYF. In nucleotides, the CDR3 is TGTGCCAGCAGCCAACGACTCAACACAGATACGCAGTATTTT.

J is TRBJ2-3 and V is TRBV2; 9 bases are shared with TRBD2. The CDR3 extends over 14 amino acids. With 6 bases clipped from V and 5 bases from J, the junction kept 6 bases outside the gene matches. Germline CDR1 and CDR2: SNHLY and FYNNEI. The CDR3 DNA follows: TGTGCCAGCAGGGAGCGGGAGGTTGGAGATACGCAGTATTTT. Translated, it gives CASREREVGDTQYF.

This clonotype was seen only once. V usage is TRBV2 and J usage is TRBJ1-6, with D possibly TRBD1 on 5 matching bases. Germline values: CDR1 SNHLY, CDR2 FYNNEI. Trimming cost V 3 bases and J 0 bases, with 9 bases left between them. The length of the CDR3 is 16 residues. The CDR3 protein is CASSEGESSYNSPLHF. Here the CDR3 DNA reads TGTGCCAGCAGTGAGGGGGAGAGCTCCTATAATTCACCCCTCCACTTT.

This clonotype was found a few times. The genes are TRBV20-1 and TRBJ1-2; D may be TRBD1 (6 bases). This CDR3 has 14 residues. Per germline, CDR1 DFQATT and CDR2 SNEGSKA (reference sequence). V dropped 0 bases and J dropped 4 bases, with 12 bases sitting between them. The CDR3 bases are TGCAGTGCTAGAGAGCGGGGGCAGGTCTATGGCTACACCTTC. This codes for CSARERGQVYGYTF.